Shown below are 5 T cell receptor beta chains from a single sample sequenced in a study of blood T cell repertoires in COVID-19. Sequenced by immunoSEQ multiplex PCR; TCRdb stores in-frame clones only, minus some. Among approximately 100,000 clones listed, 80% to 90% were seen once. What was sequenced was peripheral blood. Receptors originate from a human donor in a cohort sampled during active COVID-19.

The chain links TRBV4-1 to TRBJ1-3; D is possibly TRBD1 (5 bases). Between the trimmed V and J ends, which lost 3 bases and 1 base, there was a span of 10 bases. There are 15 residues in the CDR3. Germline values: CDR1 MGHRA, CDR2 YSYEKL. As DNA, the CDR3 is TGCGCCAGCAGCCATAACACAGGTTCTGGAAACACCATATATTTT. It codes for CASSHNTGSGNTIYF.

The rearrangement joins TRBV10-1 to TRBJ1-1; 9 bases fit TRBD1. The V and J ends lost 5 bases and 4 bases, in that order; junction bases with no gene match: 17. Per the germline V gene, CDR1 is WNHNN and CDR2 is SYGVQD (reference sequence). This CDR3 has 18 residues. CDR3 coding DNA: TGCGCCAGCAGTCCCGGGTGGGGGACAGGGAAGGAGGGCACTGAAGCTTTCTTT. Amino acids: CASSPGWGTGKEGTEAFF.

This clone was detected only once. The rearrangement links TRBV7-2 to TRBJ2-1, with 8 nucleotides matching TRBD1. Unmatched junction bases numbered 8, after V lost 3 bases and J lost 7 bases. The V gene's germline CDR1 is SGHTA and CDR2 FQGNSA. The CDR3 totals 15 residues. CDR3 nucleotide sequence: TGTGCCAGCAGCTTTCGGAACAGGGGGAAGAATGAGCAGTTCTTC. It specifies CASSFRNRGKNEQFF.

V usage is TRBV29-1 and J usage is TRBJ1-1, with D possibly being TRBD1 (5 bases). Trimming took 7 bases from V and 3 from J, leaving 18 bases between them. This CDR3 is 14 amino acids long. The V gene's germline CDR1 is SQVTM and CDR2 ANQGSEA. CDR3 protein: CSAPPAGQDTEAFF. DNA of the CDR3: TGCAGCGCCCCTCCGGCAGGGCAAGACACTGAAGCTTTCTTT.

This clone showed up just a few times. The chain combines TRBV10-1 with TRBJ1-1, with 11 bases matching TRBD1. This CDR3 region has 14 residues. Per the germline V gene, CDR1 is WNHNN and CDR2 is SYGVQD (reference sequence). Unmatched junction bases numbered 5, after V lost 6 bases and J lost 5 bases. The CDR3 DNA is TGCGCCAGCAGCCCCGGGACAGGGGGAACTGAAGCTTTCTTT. Protein product: CASSPGTGGTEAFF.